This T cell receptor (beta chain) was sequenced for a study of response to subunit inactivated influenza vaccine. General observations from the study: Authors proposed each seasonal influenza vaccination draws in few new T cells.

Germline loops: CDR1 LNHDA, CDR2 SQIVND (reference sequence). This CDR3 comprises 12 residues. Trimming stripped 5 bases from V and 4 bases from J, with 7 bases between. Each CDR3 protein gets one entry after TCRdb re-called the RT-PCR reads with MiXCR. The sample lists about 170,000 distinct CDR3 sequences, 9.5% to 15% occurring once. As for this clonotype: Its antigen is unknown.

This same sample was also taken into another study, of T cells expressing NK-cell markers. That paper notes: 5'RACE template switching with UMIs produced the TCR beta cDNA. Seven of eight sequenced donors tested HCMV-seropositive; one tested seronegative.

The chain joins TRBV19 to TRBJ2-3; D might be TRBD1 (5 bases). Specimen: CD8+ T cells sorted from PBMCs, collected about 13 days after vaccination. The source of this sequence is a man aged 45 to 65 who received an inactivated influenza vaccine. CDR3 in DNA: TGTGCCAGTAGTTCGACAGCAGATACGCAGTATTTT. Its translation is CASSSTADTQYF. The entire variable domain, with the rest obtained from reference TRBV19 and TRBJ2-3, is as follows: DGGITQSPKYLFRKEGQNVTLSCEQNLNHDAMYWYRQDPGQGLRLIYYSQIVNDFQKGDIAEGYSVSREKKESFPLTVTSAQKNPTAFYLCASSSTADTQYFGPGTRLTVL.